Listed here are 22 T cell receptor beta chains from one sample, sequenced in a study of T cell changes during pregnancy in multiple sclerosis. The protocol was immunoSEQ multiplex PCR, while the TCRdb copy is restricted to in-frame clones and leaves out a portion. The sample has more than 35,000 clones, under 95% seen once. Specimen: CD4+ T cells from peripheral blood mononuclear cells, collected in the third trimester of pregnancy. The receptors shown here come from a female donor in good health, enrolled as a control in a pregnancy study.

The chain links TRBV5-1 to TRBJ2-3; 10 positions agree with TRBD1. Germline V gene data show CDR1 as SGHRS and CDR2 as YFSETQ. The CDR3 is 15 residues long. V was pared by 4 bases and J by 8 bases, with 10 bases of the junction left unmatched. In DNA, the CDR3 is TGCGCCAGCAGCGCTGGGACAGGGGCCCGGGTTACGCAGTATTTT. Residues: CASSAGTGARVTQYF.

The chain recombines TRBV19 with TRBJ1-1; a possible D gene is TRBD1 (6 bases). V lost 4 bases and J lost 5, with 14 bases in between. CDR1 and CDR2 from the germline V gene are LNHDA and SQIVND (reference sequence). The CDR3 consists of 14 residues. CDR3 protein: CASSTRNRVTEAFF. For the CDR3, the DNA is TGTGCCAGTAGTACCAGAAACAGGGTGACTGAAGCTTTCTTT.

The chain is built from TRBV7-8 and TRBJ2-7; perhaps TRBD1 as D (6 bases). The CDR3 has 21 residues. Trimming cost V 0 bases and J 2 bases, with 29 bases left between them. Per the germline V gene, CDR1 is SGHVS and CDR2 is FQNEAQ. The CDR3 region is CASSLARRQGHNYRRTYEQYF. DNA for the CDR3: TGTGCCAGCAGCTTAGCGCGGCGTCAGGGACATAATTATAGGAGAACCTACGAGCAGTACTTC. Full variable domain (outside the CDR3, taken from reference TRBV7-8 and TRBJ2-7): GAGVSQSPRYKVAKRGQDVALRCDPISGHVSLFWYQQALGQGPEFLTYFQNEAQLDKSGLPSDRFFAERPEGSVSTLKIQRTQQEDSAVYLCASSLARRQGHNYRRTYEQYFGPGTRLTVT.

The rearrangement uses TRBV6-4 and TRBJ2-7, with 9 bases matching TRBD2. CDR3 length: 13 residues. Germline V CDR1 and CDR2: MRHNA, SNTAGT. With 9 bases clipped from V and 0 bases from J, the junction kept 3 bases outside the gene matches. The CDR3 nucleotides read TGTGCCAGGCCTAGCGGGAACTCCTACGAGCAGTACTTC. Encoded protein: CARPSGNSYEQYF.

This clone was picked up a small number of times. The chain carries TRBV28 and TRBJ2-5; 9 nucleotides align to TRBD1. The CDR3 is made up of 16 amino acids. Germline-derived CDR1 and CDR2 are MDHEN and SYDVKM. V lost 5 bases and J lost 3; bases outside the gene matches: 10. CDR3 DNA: TGTGCCAGCAGTCCGTGGACAGGGGCAAGGAAAGAGACCCAGTACTTC. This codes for CASSPWTGARKETQYF.

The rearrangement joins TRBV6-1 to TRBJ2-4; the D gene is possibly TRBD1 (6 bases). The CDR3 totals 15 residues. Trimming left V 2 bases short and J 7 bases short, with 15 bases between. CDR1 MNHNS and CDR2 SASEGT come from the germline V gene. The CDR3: CASSEFPGVVNIQYF. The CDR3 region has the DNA TGTGCCAGCAGTGAATTTCCAGGGGTAGTCAACATTCAGTACTTC.

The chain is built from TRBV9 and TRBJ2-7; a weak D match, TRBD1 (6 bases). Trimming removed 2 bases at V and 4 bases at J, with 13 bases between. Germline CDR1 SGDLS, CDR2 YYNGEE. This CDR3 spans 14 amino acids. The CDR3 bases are TGTGCCAGCAGCGTTGGCCAGGGGACGTACGAGCAGTACTTC. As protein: CASSVGQGTYEQYF.

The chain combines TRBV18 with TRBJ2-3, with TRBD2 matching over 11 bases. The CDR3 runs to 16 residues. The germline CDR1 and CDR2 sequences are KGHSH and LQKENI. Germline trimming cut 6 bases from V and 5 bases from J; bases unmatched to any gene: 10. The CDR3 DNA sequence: TGTGCCAGCTCCCCTTGGACTAGCGGGCAAGGAGATACGCAGTATTTT. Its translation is CASSPWTSGQGDTQYF.

DNA for the CDR3: TGTGCCAGCAGTCCCGGGACACTAAAAGAGACCCAGTACTTC. This translates into CASSPGTLKETQYF. V gene TRBV28 combines with J gene TRBJ2-5; possible D gene TRBD1, 6 bases. The V gene lost 5 bases and the J gene lost 3 bases, with 13 bases spanning the gap. CDR3 size: 14 residues. Germline values: CDR1 MDHEN, CDR2 SYDVKM. The full variable domain, rest sourced from reference TRBV28 and TRBJ2-5, is DVKVTQSSRYLVKRTGEKVFLECVQDMDHENMFWYRQDPGLGLRLIYFSYDVKMKEKGDIPEGYSVSREKKERFSLILESASTNQTSMYLCASSPGTLKETQYFGPGTRLLVL.

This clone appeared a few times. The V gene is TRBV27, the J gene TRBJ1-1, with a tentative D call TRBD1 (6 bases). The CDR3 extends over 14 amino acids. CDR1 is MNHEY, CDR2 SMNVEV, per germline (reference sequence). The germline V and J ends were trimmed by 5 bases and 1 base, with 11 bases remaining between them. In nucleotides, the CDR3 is TGTGCCAGCAGTGTACAGGGTGAGAACACTGAAGCTTTCTTT. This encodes CASSVQGENTEAFF.

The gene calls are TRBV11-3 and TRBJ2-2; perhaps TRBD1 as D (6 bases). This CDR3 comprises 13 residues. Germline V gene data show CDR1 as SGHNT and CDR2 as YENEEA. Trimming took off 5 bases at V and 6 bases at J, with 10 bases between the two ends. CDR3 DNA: TGTGCCAGCAGCCTGACAGGCGCCGGGGAGCTGTTTTTT. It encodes CASSLTGAGELFF.

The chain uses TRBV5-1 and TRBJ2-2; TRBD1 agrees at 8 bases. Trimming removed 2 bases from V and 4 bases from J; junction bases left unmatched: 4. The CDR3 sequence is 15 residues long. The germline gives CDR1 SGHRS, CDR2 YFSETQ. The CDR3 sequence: CASSFQGARTGELFF. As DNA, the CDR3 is TGCGCCAGCAGCTTTCAGGGGGCGCGCACCGGGGAGCTGTTTTTT.

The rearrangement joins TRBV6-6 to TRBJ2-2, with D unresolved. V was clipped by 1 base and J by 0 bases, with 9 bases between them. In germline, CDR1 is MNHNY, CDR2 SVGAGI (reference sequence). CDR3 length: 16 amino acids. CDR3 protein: CASSYFRVTNTGELFF. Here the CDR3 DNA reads TGTGCCAGCAGTTACTTCCGGGTTACGAACACCGGGGAGCTGTTTTTT.

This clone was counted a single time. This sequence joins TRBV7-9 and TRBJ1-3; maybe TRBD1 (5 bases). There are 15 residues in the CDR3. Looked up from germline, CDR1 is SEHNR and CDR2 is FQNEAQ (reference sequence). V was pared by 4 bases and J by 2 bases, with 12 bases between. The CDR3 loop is CASSWGLTAGNTIYF. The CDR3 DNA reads TGTGCCAGCAGCTGGGGCCTGACAGCTGGAAACACCATATATTTT. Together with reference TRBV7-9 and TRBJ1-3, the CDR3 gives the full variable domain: DTGVSQNPRHKITKRGQNVTFRCDPISEHNRLYWYRQTLGQGPEFLTYFQNEAQLEKSRLLSDRFSAERPKGSFSTLEIQRTEQGDSAMYLCASSWGLTAGNTIYFGEGSWLTVV.

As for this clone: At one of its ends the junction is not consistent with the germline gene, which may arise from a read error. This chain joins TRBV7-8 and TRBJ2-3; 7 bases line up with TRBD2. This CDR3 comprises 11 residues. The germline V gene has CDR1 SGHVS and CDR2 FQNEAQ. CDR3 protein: CASQLAPGLHF. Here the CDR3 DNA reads TGTGCCAGTCAGCTTGCACCGGGACTACATTTT.

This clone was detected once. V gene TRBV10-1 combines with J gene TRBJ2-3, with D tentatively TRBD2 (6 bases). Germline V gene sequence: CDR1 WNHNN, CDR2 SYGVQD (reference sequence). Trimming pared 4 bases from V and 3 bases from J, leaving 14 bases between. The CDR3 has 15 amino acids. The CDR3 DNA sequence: TGCGCCAGCAGTGGTAGCGGCGTAGGGACAGATACGCAGTATTTT. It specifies CASSGSGVGTDTQYF.

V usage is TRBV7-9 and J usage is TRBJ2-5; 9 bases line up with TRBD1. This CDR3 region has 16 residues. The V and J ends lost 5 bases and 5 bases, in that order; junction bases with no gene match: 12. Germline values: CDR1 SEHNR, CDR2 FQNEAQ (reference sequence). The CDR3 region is CASSGRTGVTFETQYF. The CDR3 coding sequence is TGTGCCAGCAGCGGGCGGACAGGGGTAACGTTCGAGACCCAGTACTTC.

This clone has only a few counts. CDR3: CASTRDRSQPQHF. DNA for the CDR3: TGTGCCAGCACCCGGGACAGGAGTCAGCCCCAGCATTTT. This chain links TRBV2 with TRBJ1-5, with 8 bases aligning to TRBD1. With V trimmed by 7 bases and J by 6 bases, 5 bases remained unmatched. Germline assignment: CDR1 SNHLY and CDR2 FYNNEI. CDR3 length: 13 residues.

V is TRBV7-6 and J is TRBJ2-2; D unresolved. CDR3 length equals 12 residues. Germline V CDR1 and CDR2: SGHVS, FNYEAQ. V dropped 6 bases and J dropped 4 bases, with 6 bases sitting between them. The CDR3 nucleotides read TGTGCCAGCAGGAGCTTCACCGGGGAGCTGTTTTTT. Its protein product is CASRSFTGELFF.

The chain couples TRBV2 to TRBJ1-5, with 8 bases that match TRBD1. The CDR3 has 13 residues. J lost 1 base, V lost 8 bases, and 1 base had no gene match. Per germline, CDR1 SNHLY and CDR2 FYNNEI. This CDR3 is CASRDRSNQPQHF. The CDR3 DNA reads TGTGCCAGCCGGGACAGGAGCAATCAGCCCCAGCATTTT.

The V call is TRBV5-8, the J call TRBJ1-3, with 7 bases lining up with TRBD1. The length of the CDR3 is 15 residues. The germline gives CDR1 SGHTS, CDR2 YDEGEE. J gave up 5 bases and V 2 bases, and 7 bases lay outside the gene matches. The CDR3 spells CASSFIDRARNTIYF. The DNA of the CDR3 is TGTGCCAGCAGCTTTATTGACAGGGCAAGAAACACCATATATTTT.

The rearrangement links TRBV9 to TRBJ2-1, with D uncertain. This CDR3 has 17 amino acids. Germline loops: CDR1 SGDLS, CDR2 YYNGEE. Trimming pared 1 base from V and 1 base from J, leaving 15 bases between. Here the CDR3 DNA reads TGTGCCAGCAGCGTAACAGAAACCCCAAAATCCTACAATGAGCAGTTCTTC. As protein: CASSVTETPKSYNEQFF.